This T cell receptor (beta chain) derives from a study of blood T cell repertoires in COVID-19. Study at large: Specimens from acute and convalescent COVID-19 originated in the United States, Italy and Spain. In each case, the material was cDNA or gDNA derived from T cells, B-cell-depleted T cells, or PBMCs.

Trimming left V 3 bases short and J 4 bases short, with 10 bases between. CDR1 LGHDT and CDR2 YNNKEL come from the germline V gene (reference sequence). The CDR3 is 14 residues long. The authors' processing: Reference gene primer amplification yielded estimated nucleated cell counts. Libraries were prepared by immunoSEQ multiplex PCR; TCRdb keeps only in-frame clonotypes and omits some of them. The DNA gave D and trimming, while V, J and clone size come from that table. Of about 140,000 clones listed, 88% are singletons. V gene TRBV3-1 (or the pseudogene TRBV3-2) combines with J gene TRBJ2-4; D is possibly TRBD1 (6 bases). The TCR comes from a woman between 55 and 75 years old with acute or convalescent COVID-19. The sequenced material came from peripheral blood. The CDR3 loop is CASSQPDRKNIQYF. CDR3 nucleotides: TGTGCCAGCAGCCAGCCGGACAGAAAAAACATTCAGTACTTC.